One and the same sample provided the 12 T cell receptor beta chains below, sequenced in a study of regulatory T cells in long-lasting Graves disease. Arm-PCR with iRepertoire HTBI primers amplified the CDR3 regions for these TCR beta libraries. TCRdb reanalysed the multiplex PCR reads using MiXCR and keeps one entry per CDR3 protein. The sample consists of roughly 610,000 distinct CDR3 sequences, less than 20% of them appearing once. Stated time point: newly diagnosed GD, antithyroid drugs for less than 3 months. RNA extracted from PBMCs served as the sequencing template. In addition, the sample was reused for a study of T cells in Graves' hyperthyroidism and ophthalmopathy.

This specimen consisted of peripheral blood mononuclear cells (PBMCs), obtained at new diagnosis, from a patient treated with antithyroid drugs. These receptor sequences come from a young woman with Graves disease.

This clonotype was seen only a few times. The chain recombines TRBV27 with TRBJ2-2, with a weak D call TRBD2 (6 bases). V dropped 10 bases and J dropped 4 bases, with 16 bases sitting between them. There are 14 residues in the CDR3. Per the germline V gene, CDR1 is MNHEY and CDR2 is SMNVEV (reference sequence). The CDR3 DNA reads as TGTGCCACACAACTGGGGGGTCCCACCGGGGAGCTGTTTTTT. Protein product: CATQLGGPTGELFF.

The chain couples TRBV5-1 to TRBJ2-5; tentative D call: TRBD2 (6 bases). This CDR3 is 15 amino acids long. In germline, CDR1 is SGHRS, CDR2 YFSETQ. Trimming shortened V by 2 bases and J by 4 bases, and 15 bases separated the two germline ends. This chain's CDR3 is CASSFGSGVGETQYF. In nucleotides, the CDR3 is TGCGCCAGCAGCTTTGGTTCGGGAGTCGGAGAGACCCAGTACTTC.

The table lists this clonotype with many counts. This chain connects TRBV6-5 to TRBJ2-2, with D hard to call. V shed 2 bases and J shed 6 bases, with 7 bases lying between them. The CDR3 length is 13 residues. CDR1 and CDR2 (germline): MNHEY, SVGAGI. Here the CDR3 reads CASSYDGAGELFF. CDR3 nucleotides: TGTGCCAGCAGTTACGATGGGGCCGGGGAGCTGTTTTTT.

CDR3 nucleotide sequence: TGTGCCAGCAGCTTAGGATGGGGAGAGGGGTTCGACGAGCAGTACTTC. This gives the protein CASSLGWGEGFDEQYF. The rearrangement uses TRBV11-2 and TRBJ2-7; TRBD1 or TRBD2 may be the D gene (5 bases each). The V gene's germline CDR1 is SGHAT and CDR2 FQNNGV. The CDR3 runs 16 residues. Deletions cut 1 base from V and 5 bases from J, with 18 bases between.

This clonotype was detected ten times or more. This chain connects TRBV9 to TRBJ2-7; D might be TRBD1 (5 bases). V was cut by 0 bases and J by 3 bases, with 13 bases left in between. This CDR3 has 15 residues. Germline CDR1 and CDR2: SGDLS and YYNGEE. The CDR3 sequence: CASSVGRVGNYEQYF. In nucleotides, the CDR3 is TGTGCCAGCAGCGTAGGCAGGGTGGGGAACTACGAGCAGTACTTC.

This clonotype was recorded many times. The chain employs TRBV6-2 or TRBV6-3 and TRBJ2-3; weak D call: TRBD1 (6 bases). CDR1 and CDR2 (germline): MNHEY, SVGEGT. Between the trimmed V and J ends, which lost 2 bases and 0 bases, there was a span of 12 bases. The CDR3 extends over 16 amino acids. The DNA for the CDR3 is TGTGCCAGCAGTTACACAGGGATATTAAGCACAGATACGCAGTATTTT. This codes for CASSYTGILSTDTQYF.

There are many counts of this clonotype. The chain employs TRBV2 and TRBJ2-2, with D possibly being TRBD2 (6 bases). The CDR3 runs 13 residues. V was cut by 5 bases and J by 6 bases, with 10 bases left in between. The germline gives CDR1 SNHLY, CDR2 FYNNEI. The CDR3, as DNA: TGTGCCAGCAGTCGGGAGATCGCCGGGGAGCTGTTTTTT. Translation: CASSREIAGELFF.

V usage is TRBV28 and J usage is TRBJ2-3, with 10 positions matching TRBD2. This CDR3 is 14 amino acids long. V gave up 6 bases and J gave up 5 bases; unmatched junction bases: 5. The V gene's germline CDR1 is MDHEN and CDR2 SYDVKM. DNA of the CDR3: TGTGCCAGCAGACCTCGACTAGCGGGAGATACGCAGTATTTT. This translates into CASRPRLAGDTQYF.

V usage is TRBV20-1 and J usage is TRBJ2-4; D is ambiguous. This CDR3 comprises 13 residues. Trimming left V 4 bases short and J 0 bases short, with 7 bases between. CDR1 is DFQATT and CDR2 is SNEGSKA in the germline V gene (reference sequence). In DNA, the CDR3 is TGCAGTGCTATAAGACAAGCCAAAAACATTCAGTACTTC. Translating it yields CSAIRQAKNIQYF.

This chain uses TRBV19 with TRBJ2-3; tentatively, D is TRBD1 (5 bases). V dropped 4 bases and J dropped 8 bases, with 10 bases sitting between them. The CDR3 has 12 residues. CDR1 and CDR2 from the germline V gene are LNHDA and SQIVND (reference sequence). The CDR3 DNA reads TGTGCCAGTAGTACGCAGGGATCTACGCAGTATTTT. Its protein is CASSTQGSTQYF.

This clonotype showed up many times. The rearrangement links TRBV24-1 to TRBJ1-1; 7 bases agree with TRBD1. Per the germline V gene, CDR1 is KGHDR and CDR2 is SFDVKD. CDR3 length: 13 residues. Losses at the gene ends were 5 bases for V and 5 bases for J; bases not matched to a gene: 4. The CDR3 region has the DNA TGTGCCACCAGTGCAGCAGGGGGGACTGAAGCTTTCTTT. Amino acids: CATSAAGGTEAFF.

This clonotype has more than one count but fewer than ten. CDR3 loop: CSARYTGTSGSEEQFF. The CDR3, as DNA: TGCAGTGCTCGTTATACCGGGACTAGCGGCTCCGAAGAGCAGTTCTTC. The V call is TRBV20-1, the J call TRBJ2-1; 11 nucleotides line up with TRBD2. Trimming removed 5 bases from V and 10 bases from J; junction bases left unmatched: 16. Germline V lookup: CDR1 DFQATT, CDR2 SNEGSKA (reference sequence). This CDR3 contains 16 residues.